These 31 T cell receptor beta chains were sequenced from one sample in a study of monozygotic twins with cystic fibrosis listed by TCRdb under 2021. Receptor libraries were prepared by the immunoSEQ multiplex PCR assay. TCRdb took this table from immuneACCESS and kept in-frame rearrangements with V and J called. Such tables lack part of the clones; where checked against another copy, unresolved V genes explain under half of the gap, and the rest is unexplained. This sample comprises around 35,000 clones, over 75% of them detected only once. The ten largest clones add up to 1.5% to 2% of the sample. Sequencing input: blood. These receptors originate from a girl aged 2-9 years with cystic fibrosis.

This chain links TRBV27 with TRBJ2-5, with unresolved D. Per germline, CDR1 MNHEY and CDR2 SMNVEV (reference sequence). V lost 5 bases to trimming and J lost 1 base, with 8 bases between them. CDR3 length: 13 residues. CDR3 sequence reads: CASSPSGQETQYF. In nucleotides, the CDR3 is TGTGCCAGCAGTCCCTCAGGCCAAGAGACCCAGTACTTC.

This clone was seen a handful of times. The chain carries TRBV11-2 and TRBJ1-5; 9 nucleotides agree with TRBD1. Germline CDR1 SGHAT, CDR2 FQNNGV. This CDR3 is built from 15 residues. The ends lost 5 bases at V and 7 bases at J; junction bases unmatched: 9. The CDR3 DNA follows: TGTGCCAGCAGCGAATCCGGGACAGGGAAACAGCCCCAGCATTTT. Residues: CASSESGTGKQPQHF.

This chain connects TRBV5-1 to TRBJ1-3, with D maybe TRBD1 (5 bases). Germline V gives CDR1 SGHRS, CDR2 YFSETQ. The CDR3 sequence is 16 residues long. V was trimmed by 3 bases and J by 5 bases, leaving 18 bases between them. In nucleotides, the CDR3 is TGCGCCAGCAGCTGGGGGGACCGGGACCCGCGAAACACCATATATTTT. Its protein product is CASSWGDRDPRNTIYF.

The chain uses TRBV6-1 and TRBJ1-1, with D uncertain. V was cut by 4 bases and J by 1 base, with 13 bases left in between. CDR3 length: 15 residues. The germline gives CDR1 MNHNS, CDR2 SASEGT. CDR3 residues: CASSVRDLTNTEAFF. The CDR3 DNA follows: TGTGCCAGCAGTGTGAGGGATCTTACGAACACTGAAGCTTTCTTT.

This sequence joins TRBV9 and TRBJ2-6, with 7 bases aligning to TRBD1. V shed 4 bases, J shed 0 bases, and the junction held 7 bases outside the gene matches. The germline V gene encodes CDR1 SGDLS and CDR2 YYNGEE. There are 17 residues in the CDR3. The CDR3 protein is CASSFAGTASGANVLTF. Written as DNA, the CDR3 is TGTGCCAGCAGCTTCGCCGGGACAGCCTCTGGGGCCAACGTCCTGACTTTC.

The rearrangement uses TRBV11-2 and TRBJ2-1; D unresolved. The V end was cut by 0 bases, the J end by 0 bases, with 3 bases between. The germline V gene encodes CDR1 SGHAT and CDR2 FQNNGV. The CDR3 has 14 amino acids. DNA for the CDR3: TGTGCCAGCAGCTTAGACACCTCCTACAATGAGCAGTTCTTC. It specifies CASSLDTSYNEQFF.

This chain uses TRBV27 with TRBJ2-1, with 9 bases matching TRBD2. In germline, CDR1 is MNHEY, CDR2 SMNVEV (reference sequence). Trimming at V came to 4 bases and at J to 7 bases, leaving 17 bases not matched to a gene. The CDR3 extends over 18 amino acids. CDR3 bases: TGTGCCAGCAGTTCCCTGGCGGCTAGCGGGGTGGGTAGGAATGAGCAGTTCTTC. Protein: CASSSLAASGVGRNEQFF.

The J gene is TRBJ2-4, the V gene TRBV4-2; TRBD2 might be the D (5 bases). This CDR3 comprises 16 residues. The germline V gene has CDR1 LGHNA and CDR2 YNFKEQ. V lost 0 bases to trimming and J lost 9 bases, with 18 bases between them. The CDR3 bases are TGTGCCAGCAGCCAAGATTGGGCCGGGGTACGCGCCATTCAGTACTTC. Protein product: CASSQDWAGVRAIQYF.

The rearrangement joins TRBV14 to TRBJ2-7; the match to TRBD2 covers 11 bases. Germline trimming cut 7 bases from V and 3 bases from J; bases unmatched to any gene: 2. The germline V gene encodes CDR1 SGHDN and CDR2 FVKESK. The CDR3 length is 13 residues. CDR3 sequence reads: CASMGTSGYEQYF. CDR3 nucleotide sequence: TGTGCCAGCATGGGGACTAGCGGCTACGAGCAGTACTTC.

The sample holds one count of this clone. The rearrangement uses TRBV29-1 and TRBJ2-7; 7 bases fit TRBD1. Germline lookup yields CDR1 SQVTM and CDR2 ANQGSEA. Trimming took 0 bases from V and 2 from J; bases not matched to a gene: 4. CDR3 length equals 14 residues. Here the CDR3 DNA reads TGCAGCGTTGAAGACCGGGACAGACCCTACGAGCAGTACTTC. Protein product: CSVEDRDRPYEQYF.

The genes are TRBV6-5 and TRBJ1-5; D is undetermined. Per the germline V gene, CDR1 is MNHEY and CDR2 is SVGAGI. V lost 6 bases, J lost 4 bases, and 10 bases lay in between. There are 13 residues in the CDR3. The CDR3 here is CASRIRENQPQHF. The CDR3 nucleotides read TGTGCCAGCAGGATCCGGGAAAATCAGCCCCAGCATTTT.

The V gene is TRBV6-1, the J gene TRBJ2-7; 7 positions agree with TRBD2. Trimming removed 4 bases from V and 0 bases from J; junction bases left unmatched: 9. CDR1 and CDR2 from the germline V gene are MNHNS and SASEGT. The CDR3 spans 16 residues. The CDR3 reads CASSVWSRGSSYEQYF. The CDR3 DNA reads TGTGCCAGCAGTGTATGGTCGCGGGGGAGCTCCTACGAGCAGTACTTC.

This chain uses TRBV6-1 with TRBJ2-3; TRBD1 or TRBD2 may be the D gene (5 bases each). Per the germline V gene, CDR1 is MNHNS and CDR2 is SASEGT. The CDR3 is made up of 13 amino acids. V was cut by 6 bases and J by 0 bases, with 7 bases left in between. This CDR3 reads CASSRDSTDTQYF. CDR3 DNA sequence: TGTGCCAGCAGCCGGGACAGCACAGATACGCAGTATTTT.

The rearrangement links TRBV10-3 to TRBJ1-5; 8 bases are shared with TRBD1. V was pared by 4 bases and J by 7 bases, with 21 bases of the junction left unmatched. The CDR3 has 19 residues. The V gene's germline CDR1 is ENHRY and CDR2 SYGVKD. CDR3 in amino acids: CAISAYTGQDPASRQPQHF. The CDR3 DNA reads as TGTGCCATCAGTGCTTATACGGGACAGGACCCGGCTTCGAGGCAGCCCCAGCATTTT.

The genes are TRBV5-1 and TRBJ2-5, with D unresolved. Per germline, CDR1 SGHRS and CDR2 YFSETQ. This CDR3 spans 11 amino acids. Trimming removed 6 bases at V and 3 bases at J, with 6 bases between. This CDR3 is CASTIEETQYF. Here the CDR3 DNA reads TGCGCCAGCACCATAGAAGAGACCCAGTACTTC.

The chain joins TRBV6-6 to TRBJ1-1, with D uncertain. The CDR3 runs 13 residues. CDR1 MNHNY and CDR2 SVGAGI come from the germline V gene (reference sequence). Trimming pared 6 bases from V and 0 bases from J, leaving 8 bases between. The CDR3, as DNA: TGTGCCAGCAGAGCTACATTGAACACTGAAGCTTTCTTT. This codes for CASRATLNTEAFF.

This chain links TRBV25-1 with TRBJ1-2; a weak D match, TRBD1 (6 bases). Trimming took 5 bases from V and 0 from J, leaving 7 bases between them. CDR3 size: 13 residues. Germline lookup yields CDR1 MGHDK and CDR2 SYGVNS. The CDR3 sequence is CASSTGPNYGYTF. CDR3 DNA sequence: TGTGCCAGCAGTACAGGGCCTAACTATGGCTACACCTTC.

The chain joins TRBV25-1 to TRBJ2-2, with a possible D match to TRBD2 (6 bases). CDR1 MGHDK and CDR2 SYGVNS come from the germline V gene. The CDR3 totals 18 residues. Trimming removed 8 bases from V and 0 bases from J, with 22 bases in between. The CDR3 bases are TGTGCCAGCTTCGGCCTCGCGGGGCCAAGTTCGAACACCGGGGAGCTGTTTTTT. This translates into CASFGLAGPSSNTGELFF.

The genes are TRBV6-5 and TRBJ2-7; unclear D gene. CDR3 length: 14 residues. Germline CDR1 is MNHEY and CDR2 is SVGAGI. Trimming left V 7 bases short and J 2 bases short, with 15 bases between. The CDR3 DNA is TGTGCCAGCATGGGTAGCACATCAACCTACGAGCAGTACTTC. Amino acid sequence: CASMGSTSTYEQYF.

The chain combines TRBV6-5 with TRBJ2-7; D possibly uses TRBD1 or TRBD2 (5 bases each). There are 15 residues in the CDR3. In germline, CDR1 is MNHEY, CDR2 SVGAGI. The V end lost 6 bases, the J end lost 3 bases, and 18 bases lay between the germline ends. The CDR3 region is CASRPSGYSVYEQYF. The CDR3 DNA is TGTGCCAGCAGACCCTCAGGGTATAGCGTCTACGAGCAGTACTTC.

V is TRBV19 and J is TRBJ2-3, with D possibly called TRBD1 or TRBD2 (5 bases each). The CDR3 loop spans 15 amino acids. Germline V gene lookup returns CDR1 LNHDA and CDR2 SQIVND (reference sequence). Trimming shortened V by 2 bases and J by 0 bases, and 9 bases separated the two germline ends. The CDR3 coding sequence is TGTGCCAGTAGTATAAGGGACCGAAGCACAGATACGCAGTATTTT. This translates into CASSIRDRSTDTQYF. Full variable domain (missing parts from reference TRBV19 and TRBJ2-3): DGGITQSPKYLFRKEGQNVTLSCEQNLNHDAMYWYRQDPGQGLRLIYYSQIVNDFQKGDIAEGYSVSREKKESFPLTVTSAQKNPTAFYLCASSIRDRSTDTQYFGPGTRLTVL.

The chain has TRBV30 and TRBJ2-5; possible D gene TRBD1, 6 bases. Trimming cost V 5 bases and J 0 bases, with 7 bases left between them. The CDR3 runs to 12 residues. From germline, CDR1 is GTSNPN and CDR2 SVGIG (reference sequence). The CDR3 loop reads CAWGDNQETQYF. The CDR3 DNA reads as TGTGCCTGGGGGGACAACCAAGAGACCCAGTACTTC.

V and J are TRBV6-6 and TRBJ1-1, with D possibly matching TRBD1 (5 bases). Germline values: CDR1 MNHNY, CDR2 SVGAGI (reference sequence). The V and J ends lost 7 bases and 4 bases respectively, with 16 bases between them. The CDR3 extends over 14 amino acids. The CDR3 sequence is CASIEIRVRTEAFF. The CDR3 bases are TGTGCCAGCATCGAAATCAGGGTTCGCACTGAAGCTTTCTTT.

The CDR3 here is CASSSLGGNYGYTF. CDR3 nucleotides: TGTGCCAGCAGCTCCTTAGGGGGGAACTATGGCTACACCTTC. J is TRBJ1-2 and V is TRBV4-2, with D maybe TRBD1 (6 bases). Trimming left V 5 bases short and J 2 bases short, with 12 bases between. This CDR3 spans 14 amino acids. Germline CDR1 is LGHNA and CDR2 is YNFKEQ.

J is TRBJ1-2 and V is TRBV5-1; D might be TRBD1 (5 bases). The CDR3 is made up of 13 amino acids. Trimming took off 0 bases at V and 8 bases at J, with 11 bases between the two ends. The germline CDR1 and CDR2 sequences are SGHRS and YFSETQ. The CDR3 is CASSLELGVGYTF. Here the CDR3 DNA reads TGCGCCAGCAGCTTGGAATTAGGGGTGGGCTACACCTTC.

Only one count was recorded for this clone. The J gene is TRBJ1-1, the V gene TRBV6-6; D not resolved. This CDR3 region has 15 residues. The ends were cut back, 6 bases at V and 0 bases at J, with 14 bases in the middle. Germline values: CDR1 MNHNY, CDR2 SVGAGI (reference sequence). CDR3 nucleotide sequence: TGTGCCAGCAGCCAGGCAGCTAACATGAACACTGAAGCTTTCTTT. This gives the protein CASSQAANMNTEAFF.

The gene calls are TRBV4-1 and TRBJ2-7; D unresolved. The V gene's germline CDR1 is MGHRA and CDR2 YSYEKL. CDR3 size: 13 residues. Trimming removed 1 base at V and 4 bases at J, with 8 bases between. In nucleotides, the CDR3 is TGCGCCAGCAGCCAAGGACCTTCTTACGAGCAGTACTTC. Protein: CASSQGPSYEQYF.

This chain uses TRBV27 with TRBJ2-3; tentatively, D is TRBD1 (6 bases). Trimming shortened V by 4 bases and J by 4 bases, and 9 bases separated the two germline ends. The CDR3 covers 13 residues. Germline V gene sequence: CDR1 MNHEY, CDR2 SMNVEV (reference sequence). The DNA of the CDR3 is TGTGCCAGCAGTTGGACAGTGGCAGATACGCAGTATTTT. Amino acids: CASSWTVADTQYF.

The genes are TRBV5-1 and TRBJ2-5; TRBD2 agrees at 8 bases. The V gene's germline CDR1 is SGHRS and CDR2 YFSETQ. This CDR3 region has 15 residues. J lost 1 base, V lost 1 base, and 3 bases had no gene match. CDR3 nucleotide sequence: TGCGCCAGCAGCTTGTTCCGGGGGGGCCAAGAGACCCAGTACTTC. Its translation: CASSLFRGGQETQYF.

The rearrangement joins TRBV7-9 to TRBJ1-5; TRBD1 matches at 9 bases. J was trimmed by 8 bases and V by 4 bases; bases with no gene match: 15. The CDR3 has 17 residues. The germline gives CDR1 SEHNR, CDR2 FQNEAQ (reference sequence). For the CDR3, the DNA is TGTGCCAGCAGCTATGGGACAGGGAATGAGGCCGGTAAGCCCCAGCATTTT. It translates to CASSYGTGNEAGKPQHF.

The chain has TRBV5-6 and TRBJ2-7; the D gene is possibly TRBD2 (5 bases). The V gene's germline CDR1 is SGHDT and CDR2 YYEEEE. This CDR3 spans 15 amino acids. Trimming took off 4 bases at V and 1 base at J, with 15 bases between the two ends. For the CDR3, the DNA is TGTGCCAGCAGCCCCCCGGGGTGGAGGTCCTACGAGCAGTACTTC. This encodes CASSPPGWRSYEQYF.